These 17 T cell receptor beta chains were sequenced from one sample in a study of cytomegalovirus exposure and HLA in healthy donors. PCR used 60 Vbeta primers and 13 Jbeta primers. The data were produced by immunoSEQ multiplex PCR, yet TCRdb's version contains in-frame clones alone and is incomplete. Found here are roughly 140,000 clones, around 84% of them singletons; the top ten hold about 2.6%. Sequencing input: PBMCs. These receptors originate from a boy younger than 10 in good health and CMV-seronegative.

CDR3 bases: TGTGCCATCGGAAGAGGACTAGTCCCAGATACGCAGTATTTT. Residues: CAIGRGLVPDTQYF. The chain joins TRBV10-3 to TRBJ2-3; TRBD2 matches at 7 bases. This CDR3 has 14 amino acids. Trimming at V came to 8 bases and at J to 4 bases, leaving 9 bases not matched to a gene. Germline assignment: CDR1 ENHRY and CDR2 SYGVKD.

The CDR3 protein is CASSFRLGSTDTQYF. The CDR3 DNA sequence: TGTGCCAGCAGTTTTAGACTAGGGAGCACAGATACGCAGTATTTT. The chain has TRBV27 and TRBJ2-3, with D possibly TRBD2 on 6 matching bases. Germline V gives CDR1 MNHEY, CDR2 SMNVEV (reference sequence). Trimming pared 3 bases from V and 0 bases from J, leaving 10 bases between. CDR3 length: 15 residues.

This clone was counted a few times. V gene TRBV6-5 combines with J gene TRBJ1-1; TRBD1 matches at 8 bases. The CDR3 is made up of 13 amino acids. From germline, CDR1 is MNHEY and CDR2 SVGAGI. After removal of 5 bases from V and 6 bases from J, the junction contained 5 bases not matched to a gene. For the CDR3, the DNA is TGTGCCAGCAGTGGGACAGGCATCTCTGAAGCTTTCTTT. Translated, it gives CASSGTGISEAFF.

This clone was found once. The chain couples TRBV7-6 to TRBJ2-1; 8 bases align to TRBD2. This CDR3 comprises 18 residues. V lost 2 bases to trimming and J lost 3 bases; unmatched junction nucleotides: 12. Germline-derived CDR1 and CDR2 are SGHVS and FNYEAQ. CDR3 bases: TGTGCCAGCAGCTTATGGCCCGGACAGCGGGAGTTCTACAATGAGCAGTTCTTC. This codes for CASSLWPGQREFYNEQFF.

A remark on this clone: Additional DNA sequences in this sample encode the identical CDR3. V usage is TRBV14 and J usage is TRBJ1-1; weak D call: TRBD1 (5 bases). Trimming took off 1 base at V and 0 bases at J, with 9 bases between the two ends. CDR3 size: 15 residues. Germline V gene data show CDR1 as SGHDN and CDR2 as FVKESK. The CDR3 nucleotides read TGTGCCAGCAGCCAAGGCGGGGCCTTGAACACTGAAGCTTTCTTT. Amino acid sequence: CASSQGGALNTEAFF.

The chain couples TRBV6-1 to TRBJ2-3; no reliable D call. The V gene's germline CDR1 is MNHNS and CDR2 SASEGT. V dropped 2 bases and J dropped 8 bases, with 8 bases sitting between them. CDR3 size: 12 residues. The chain's CDR3 is CASSESLATQYF. As DNA, the CDR3 is TGTGCCAGCAGTGAAAGCCTCGCTACGCAGTATTTT.

The J gene is TRBJ1-3, the V gene TRBV6-5; 7 positions match TRBD1. CDR3 size: 13 residues. Germline V gene data show CDR1 as MNHEY and CDR2 as SVGAGI. Trimming cost V 6 bases and J 2 bases; bases outside gene matches: 1. The CDR3 nucleotides are TGTGCCAGCAGCGGACAGGCTGGAAACACCATATATTTT. Translation gives CASSGQAGNTIYF.

V and J are TRBV27 and TRBJ1-2; D is ambiguous. Germline assignment: CDR1 MNHEY and CDR2 SMNVEV (reference sequence). CDR3 length: 19 residues. Trimming pared 0 bases from V and 4 bases from J, leaving 24 bases between. This CDR3 is CASSLSTVRPHLVFYGYTF. Written as DNA, the CDR3 is TGTGCCAGCAGTTTATCCACAGTACGCCCCCATTTAGTCTTCTATGGCTACACCTTC.

V is TRBV6-5 and J is TRBJ2-3; 8 nucleotides agree with TRBD1. This CDR3 is built from 14 residues. Germline V gene data show CDR1 as MNHEY and CDR2 as SVGAGI. With V trimmed by 6 bases and J by 2 bases, 4 bases remained unmatched. The CDR3 DNA follows: TGTGCCAGCAGCGGGGACAGGTCCACAGATACGCAGTATTTT. It codes for CASSGDRSTDTQYF.

V gene TRBV11-3 combines with J gene TRBJ1-1, with unresolved D. The germline V gene encodes CDR1 SGHNT and CDR2 YENEEA. The CDR3 runs 14 residues. V shed 0 bases and J shed 10 bases, with 15 bases lying between them. CDR3 amino acids: CASSLDLVSAGAFF. CDR3 sequence (DNA): TGTGCCAGCAGCTTAGATCTAGTCTCGGCGGGAGCTTTCTTT.

Details on this clone: The sample has other DNA sequences that encode this CDR3 too. The chain joins TRBV15 to TRBJ2-7; 7 bases fit TRBD1. The germline V gene has CDR1 LNHNV and CDR2 YYDKDF (reference sequence). V lost 1 base, J lost 1 base, and 1 base stayed unmatched. The CDR3 contains 14 residues. CDR3 nucleotides: TGTGCCACCAGCAGAGGGACAGGATCCTACGAGCAGTACTTC. Translation gives CATSRGTGSYEQYF.

CDR3 in DNA: TGTGCCAGCAGCCTACGGACAGACACCGCTAACTATGGCTACACCTTC. Amino acids: CASSLRTDTANYGYTF. V usage is TRBV28 and J usage is TRBJ1-2; tentative D call: TRBD1 (6 bases). The CDR3 spans 16 residues. In germline, CDR1 is MDHEN, CDR2 SYDVKM. Deletions cut 6 bases from V and 0 bases from J, with 17 bases between.

As concerns this clone: One end of the junction is discordant with germline, which a read error may explain. The chain couples TRBV7-9 to TRBJ2-1; 7 nucleotides line up with TRBD1. CDR1 SEHNR and CDR2 FQNEAQ come from the germline V gene (reference sequence). CDR3 length equals 18 residues. CDR3 protein: CASSLERGGDYYYNEQLF. CDR3 DNA: TGTGCCAGCAGCTTAGAACGAGGGGGCGACTACTACTACAATGAGCAGCTCTTC.

The chain carries TRBV19 and TRBJ2-2; maybe TRBD1 (6 bases). The CDR3 is 15 residues long. The V end lost 1 base, the J end lost 0 bases, and 6 bases lay between the germline ends. CDR1 is LNHDA, CDR2 SQIVND, per germline (reference sequence). This chain's CDR3 is CASSIAGANTGELFF. The CDR3 DNA sequence: TGTGCCAGTAGTATAGCAGGGGCGAACACCGGGGAGCTGTTTTTT.

The V and J genes are TRBV10-3 and TRBJ2-1, with TRBD1 as a possible D gene (6 bases). Trimming stripped 5 bases from V and 4 bases from J, with 30 bases between. This CDR3 spans 20 amino acids. Germline CDR1 is ENHRY and CDR2 is SYGVKD. Written as DNA, the CDR3 is TGTGCCATCAGTTCGGAACAGGGCCCTAGATGGGGGCGCGATTACAATGAGCAGTTCTTC. Its translation: CAISSEQGPRWGRDYNEQFF.

V gene TRBV6-4 combines with J gene TRBJ2-2; D is unresolved. The CDR3 is 15 amino acids. The V gene lost 0 bases and the J gene lost 1 base, with 6 bases spanning the gap. Germline-derived CDR1 and CDR2 are MRHNA and SNTAGT. The CDR3 bases are TGTGCCAGCAGTGACTCGGGCAGGAACACCGGGGAGCTGTTTTTT. Protein sequence: CASSDSGRNTGELFF.

V usage is TRBV5-1 and J usage is TRBJ2-3; 8 bases fit TRBD2. The CDR3 spans 16 residues. V was clipped by 2 bases and J by 6 bases; unmatched bases: 11. Germline lookup yields CDR1 SGHRS and CDR2 YFSETQ. The CDR3 region is CASSLGIAGHSDTQYF. DNA of the CDR3: TGCGCCAGCAGCTTAGGGATAGCGGGACATTCTGATACGCAGTATTTT.